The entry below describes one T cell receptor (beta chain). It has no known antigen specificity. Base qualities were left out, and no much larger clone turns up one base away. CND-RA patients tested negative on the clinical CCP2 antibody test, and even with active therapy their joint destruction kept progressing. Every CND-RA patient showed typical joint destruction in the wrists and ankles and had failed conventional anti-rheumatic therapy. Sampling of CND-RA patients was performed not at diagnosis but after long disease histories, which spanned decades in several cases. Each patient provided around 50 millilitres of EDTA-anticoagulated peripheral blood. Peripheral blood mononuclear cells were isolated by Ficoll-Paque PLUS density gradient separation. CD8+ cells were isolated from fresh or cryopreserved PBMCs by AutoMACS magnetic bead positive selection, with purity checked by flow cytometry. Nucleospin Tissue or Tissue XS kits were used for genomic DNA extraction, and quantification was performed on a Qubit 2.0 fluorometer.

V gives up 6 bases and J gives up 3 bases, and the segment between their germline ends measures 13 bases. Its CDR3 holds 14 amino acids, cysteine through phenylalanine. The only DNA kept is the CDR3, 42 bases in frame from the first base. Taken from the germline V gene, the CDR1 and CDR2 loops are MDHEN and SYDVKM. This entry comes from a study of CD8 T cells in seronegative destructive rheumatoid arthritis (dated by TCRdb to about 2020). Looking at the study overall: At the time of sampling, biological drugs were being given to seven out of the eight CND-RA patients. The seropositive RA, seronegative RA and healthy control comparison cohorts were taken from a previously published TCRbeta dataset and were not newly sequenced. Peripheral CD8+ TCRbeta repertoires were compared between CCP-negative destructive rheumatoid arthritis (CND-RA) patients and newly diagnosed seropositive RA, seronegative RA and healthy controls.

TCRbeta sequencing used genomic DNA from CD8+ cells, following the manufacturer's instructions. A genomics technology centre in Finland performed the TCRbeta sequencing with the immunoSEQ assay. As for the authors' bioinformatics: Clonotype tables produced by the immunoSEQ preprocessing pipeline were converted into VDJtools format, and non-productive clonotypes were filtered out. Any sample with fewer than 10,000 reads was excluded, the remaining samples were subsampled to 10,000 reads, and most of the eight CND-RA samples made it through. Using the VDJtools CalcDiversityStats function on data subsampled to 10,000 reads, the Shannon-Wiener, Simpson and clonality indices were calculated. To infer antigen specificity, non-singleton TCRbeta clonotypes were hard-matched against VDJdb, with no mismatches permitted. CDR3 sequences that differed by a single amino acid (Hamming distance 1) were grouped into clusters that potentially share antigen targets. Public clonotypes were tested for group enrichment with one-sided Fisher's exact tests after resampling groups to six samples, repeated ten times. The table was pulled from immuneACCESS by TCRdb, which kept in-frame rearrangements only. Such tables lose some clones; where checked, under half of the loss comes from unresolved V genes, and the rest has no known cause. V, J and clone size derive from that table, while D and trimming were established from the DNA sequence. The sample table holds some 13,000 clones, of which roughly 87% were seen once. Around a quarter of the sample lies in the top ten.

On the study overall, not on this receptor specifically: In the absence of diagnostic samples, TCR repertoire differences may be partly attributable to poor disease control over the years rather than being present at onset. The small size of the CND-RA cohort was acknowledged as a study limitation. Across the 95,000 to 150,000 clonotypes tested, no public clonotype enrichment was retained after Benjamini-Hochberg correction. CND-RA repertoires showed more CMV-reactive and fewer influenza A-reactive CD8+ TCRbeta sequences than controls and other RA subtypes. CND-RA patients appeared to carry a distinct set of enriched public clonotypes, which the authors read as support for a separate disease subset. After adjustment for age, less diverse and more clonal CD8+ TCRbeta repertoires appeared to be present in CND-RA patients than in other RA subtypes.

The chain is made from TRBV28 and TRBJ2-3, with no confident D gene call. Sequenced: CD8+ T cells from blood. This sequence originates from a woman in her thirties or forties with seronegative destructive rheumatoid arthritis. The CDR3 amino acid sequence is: CASRIASETDTQYF. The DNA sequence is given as TGTGCCAGCAGAATAGCCAGTGAGACAGATACGCAGTATTTT.